The next 10 T cell receptor beta chains were all read from a single sample in a study of blood T cell repertoires in COVID-19. The repertoire was sequenced with immunoSEQ multiplex PCR; TCRdb's copy has only in-frame clones and lacks some. The repertoire holds 150,000 to 200,000 clones, with about 88% as singletons. Sequenced sample: peripheral blood. The receptors were gathered from a middle-aged man with active or convalescent COVID-19.

The V and J genes are TRBV6-2 or TRBV6-3 and TRBJ2-7; possible D gene TRBD1, 5 bases. The CDR3 loop spans 14 amino acids. The germline CDR1 and CDR2 sequences are MNHEY and SVGEGT. V lost 5 bases and J lost 4, with 15 bases in between. The CDR3 loop reads CASSPPDRPYEQYF. As DNA, the CDR3 is TGTGCCAGCAGTCCCCCTGACAGACCATACGAGCAGTACTTC.

The chain uses TRBV30 and TRBJ2-7; D unclear. V was shortened by 0 bases and J by 5 bases, with 17 bases between the two germline ends. Germline V lookup: CDR1 GTSNPN, CDR2 SVGIG (reference sequence). This CDR3 is built from 15 residues. The CDR3 DNA reads as TGTGCCTGGAGTGTACTTCCACTCCCCCAACACGAGCAGTACTTC. It encodes CAWSVLPLPQHEQYF. Complete variable domain (other parts from reference TRBV30 and TRBJ2-7): SQTIHQWPATLVQPVGSPLSLECTVEGTSNPNLYWYRQAAGRGLQLLFYSVGIGQISSEVPQNLSASRPQDRQFILSSKKLLLSDSGFYLCAWSVLPLPQHEQYFGPGTRLTVT.

This chain uses TRBV3-1 (or the pseudogene TRBV3-2) with TRBJ2-1; D is unresolved. The CDR3 loop spans 18 amino acids. V was shortened by 3 bases and J by 0 bases, with 18 bases between the two germline ends. Germline CDR1 and CDR2: LGHDT and YNNKEL (reference sequence). DNA of the CDR3: TGTGCCAGCAGCCAGGCAGTTAGACGCCCTAGCTCCTACAATGAGCAGTTCTTC. Translation gives CASSQAVRRPSSYNEQFF.

The sample holds a few counts of this clone. The V and J genes are TRBV19 and TRBJ1-2, with TRBD1 matching over 8 bases. Germline lookup yields CDR1 LNHDA and CDR2 SQIVND (reference sequence). Germline trimming cut 2 bases from V and 1 base from J; bases unmatched to any gene: 9. The CDR3 contains 17 residues. The CDR3 region has the DNA TGTGCCAGTAGTATATCCCCAGGGACAGGAATTAACTATGGCTACACCTTC. Protein product: CASSISPGTGINYGYTF.

The chain is built from TRBV24-1 and TRBJ2-7; D uncertain. This CDR3 is 14 amino acids long. Trimming stripped 6 bases from V and 6 bases from J, with 17 bases between. From germline, CDR1 is KGHDR and CDR2 SFDVKD. For the CDR3, the DNA is TGTGCCACCAGTATACATTTAGCCCCCTCCGAGCAGTACTTC. As protein: CATSIHLAPSEQYF.

The chain recombines TRBV27 with TRBJ1-5; TRBD1 matches at 11 bases. The CDR3 runs 17 residues. The germline V gene encodes CDR1 MNHEY and CDR2 SMNVEV (reference sequence). V lost 4 bases, J lost 5 bases, and 10 bases stayed unmatched. The CDR3 reads CASSSMYGQGAHQPQHF. DNA of the CDR3: TGTGCCAGCAGTTCCATGTATGGACAGGGGGCCCATCAGCCCCAGCATTTT.

The chain uses TRBV28 and TRBJ1-4; D ambiguous. Deletions cut 6 bases from V and 6 bases from J, with 14 bases between. Germline V gene sequence: CDR1 MDHEN, CDR2 SYDVKM. This CDR3 is built from 14 residues. CDR3 in DNA: TGTGCCAGCAGCGCACGTCCCACTGATGAAAAACTGTTTTTT. As protein: CASSARPTDEKLFF.

CDR3 sequence reads: CASTRGQGGRETQYF. In DNA, the CDR3 is TGTGCCAGCACCCGCGGACAGGGGGGAAGAGAGACCCAGTACTTC. The chain combines TRBV2 with TRBJ2-5; the match to TRBD1 covers 10 bases. Germline values: CDR1 SNHLY, CDR2 FYNNEI. The CDR3 has 15 amino acids. Trimming removed 7 bases from V and 4 bases from J; junction bases left unmatched: 9.

CDR3 residues: CASSRQGNGNQPQHF. The CDR3 nucleotides are TGTGCCAGCAGTCGACAGGGGAACGGCAATCAGCCCCAGCATTTT. This chain uses TRBV27 with TRBJ1-5, with 8 bases identical to TRBD1. The CDR3 totals 15 residues. Germline CDR1 MNHEY, CDR2 SMNVEV (reference sequence). With 5 bases clipped from V and 2 bases from J, the junction kept 5 bases outside the gene matches.

The CDR3 DNA follows: TGTGCCAGCAGTTTAACAGGGAGTGGTCAGCCCCAGCATTTT. Protein: CASSLTGSGQPQHF. The chain uses TRBV27 and TRBJ1-5, with D maybe TRBD1 (6 bases). The length of the CDR3 is 14 residues. Germline values: CDR1 MNHEY, CDR2 SMNVEV (reference sequence). V was trimmed by 2 bases and J by 6 bases, leaving 11 bases between them.